Listed below are T cell receptor beta chains from one sample, sequenced in a study of regulatory T cells in long-lasting Graves disease. TCRdb recomputed calls from the multiplex PCR reads with MiXCR, one row per CDR3 protein. The sample includes 320,000 or so distinct CDR3 sequences, 15% to 20% of them seen just once. The sequencing here drew on peripheral blood mononuclear cells (PBMCs), taken at new diagnosis, from a patient treated with antithyroid drugs. These receptors were obtained from a female donor with Graves disease. Each CDR3 is given with its conserved first and last residue. The order of the fields is V gene, J gene, D gene, clone size, CDR3 DNA, CDR3 protein. D genes are given only for firm matches. Clone size appears in some rows only: once, few, many, or a class for an expanded clone.

TRBV12-3/TRBV12-4	TRBJ2-2	TRBD1	few	TGTGCCAGCAGTTTAGTACAGGGGGCTGGGGAGCTGTTTTTT	CASSLVQGAGELFF
TRBV20-1	TRBJ2-5	.	few	TGCAGTGCTAGAGCGGACGTCCAGGGGACCCAGTACTTC	CSARADVQGTQYF
TRBV4-1	TRBJ1-3	.	many	TGCGCCAGCAGCCAACTAGACCTCTCTGGAAACACCATATATTTT	CASSQLDLSGNTIYF
TRBV6-1	TRBJ1-3	TRBD1	.	TGTGCCAGCAGTGATAGGGGACAGGACTACTCTGGAAACACCATATATTTT	CASSDRGQDYSGNTIYF
TRBV28	TRBJ2-1	TRBD1	many	TGTGCCAGCAGTCTCCCGCGGACGTGGGACAGGGACTACAATGAGCAGTTCTTC	CASSLPRTWDRDYNEQFF
TRBV11-2	TRBJ1-2	TRBD1	many	TGTGCCAGCACAGTAGGGACAGGGGCTTCCGTTTATGGCTACACCTTC	CASTVGTGASVYGYTF
TRBV15	TRBJ2-2	.	many	TGTGCCACCAGCAGAGAATGGAACACCGGGGAGCTGTTTTTT	CATSREWNTGELFF
TRBV6-2/TRBV6-3	TRBJ2-7	.	many	TGTGCCAGCAGTTACCCTGACGGACAATACAACCCTTGGGGCTCCTACGAGCAGTACTTC	CASSYPDGQYNPWGSYEQYF
TRBV28	TRBJ2-3	.	.	TGTGCCAGCAGTTTTAGGCTAGTTACAGATACGCAGTATTTT	CASSFRLVTDTQYF
TRBV27	TRBJ2-3	TRBD1	few	TGTGCCAGCAGTTCGCGATCCGGGACAGGAGGCACAGATACGCAGTATTTT	CASSSRSGTGGTDTQYF
TRBV2	TRBJ2-3	TRBD2	many	TGTGCCAGCAGTACCGGACTAGCGGGAGGGAAAGATACGCAGTATTTT	CASSTGLAGGKDTQYF
TRBV24-1	TRBJ2-5	TRBD2	.	TGTGCCACCAGTGACCAGCGGACTAGCGGATCCCAAGAGACCCAGTACTTC	CATSDQRTSGSQETQYF
TRBV28	TRBJ2-7	.	many	TGTGCCAGCAGTTTAAGGGCAGGCACCCTTTCGTACTTC	CASSLRAGTLSYF
TRBV19	TRBJ2-1	TRBD2	many	TGTGCCAGCAAACTAGCGGGAGGTGGTGCCTACAATGAGCAGTTCTTC	CASKLAGGGAYNEQFF
TRBV11-3	TRBJ2-1	TRBD2	few	TGTGCCAGCAGCGATACTAGCGGGATATACAATGAGCAGTTCTTC	CASSDTSGIYNEQFF
TRBV7-8	TRBJ2-1	TRBD2	many	TGTGCCAGCAGCCAGACTAGCGGGACGAATGAGCAGTTCTTC	CASSQTSGTNEQFF
TRBV6-1	TRBJ2-6	TRBD1	few	TGTGCCAGCAGTCGGGACCGGGACAGGGGGTCTGGGGCCAACGTCCTGACTTTC	CASSRDRDRGSGANVLTF
TRBV7-9	TRBJ2-3	TRBD1	many	TGTGCCAGCAGCTTAGTTCTTGGACAGGGCGGAGATACGCAGTATTTT	CASSLVLGQGGDTQYF
TRBV12-3/TRBV12-4	TRBJ2-7	.	few	TGTGCCAGCAGCCCGCTCCGGGAGCAGTACTTC	CASSPLREQYF
TRBV7-8	TRBJ1-4	TRBD1	many	TGTGCCAGCAGCCCACGTTTCGTCTGGGACAGGGGGCTCCAGCGGAATGAAAAACTGTTTTTT	CASSPRFVWDRGLQRNEKLFF
TRBV4-2	TRBJ2-4	TRBD2	.	TGTGCCAGCAGCCAAGCCGTAAGCGGGGAGGGGCAAAACATTCAGTACTTC	CASSQAVSGEGQNIQYF
TRBV30	TRBJ1-1	.	many	TGTGCCTGGAGTCCCCCCAGCGCCATGGGGACTGAAGCTTTCTTT	CAWSPPSAMGTEAFF
TRBV5-1	TRBJ2-7	TRBD2	many	TGCGCCAGCAGCTTGATGGGACTAGCTAGCGTTCAGCTAGAGCAGTACTTC	CASSLMGLASVQLEQYF
TRBV19	TRBJ2-3	TRBD2	many	TGTGCCAGCACGGTTGTCGTGGGGGGGACCACAGATACGCAGTATTTT	CASTVVVGGTTDTQYF
TRBV7-2	TRBJ2-1	.	few	TGTGCCAGCTCACCACCGGTCGGGGGAAGGGGCTCCAATGAGCAGTTCTTC	CASSPPVGGRGSNEQFF
TRBV11-3	TRBJ2-1	TRBD2	many	TGTGCCAGCAGCCCACGGACTAGCGGGAATGAGCAGTTCTTC	CASSPRTSGNEQFF
TRBV27	TRBJ1-4	.	.	TGTGCCAGCAGTTGGGGGGGGGGGGCTAATGAAAAACTGTTTTTT	CASSWGGGANEKLFF
TRBV27	TRBJ2-1	.	many	TGTGCCAGCAGTTATCTCCTCAGGGGTGTACACAATGAGCAGTTCTTC	CASSYLLRGVHNEQFF
TRBV19	TRBJ2-2	.	few	TGTGCCAGTAGTCAGTTTACCACCGGGGAGCTGTTTTTT	CASSQFTTGELFF
TRBV4-1	TRBJ2-3	TRBD1	few	TGCGCCAGCAGCCAAGGAGGACAGGGTTTCACAGATACGCAGTATTTT	CASSQGGQGFTDTQYF
TRBV9	TRBJ2-3	.	many	TGTGCCAGCAGCGTAGGGGGGGGGGCAGGGATCATAGATACGCAGTATTTT	CASSVGGGAGIIDTQYF
TRBV7-9	TRBJ2-1	.	few	TGTGCCAGCAGCTCTTCACATATGGGGGAGCAGTTCTTC	CASSSSHMGEQFF
TRBV28	TRBJ2-1	.	many	TGTGCCAGCAGCCTTAGAGGGCCCTGGAATGAGCAGTTCTTC	CASSLRGPWNEQFF
TRBV7-3	TRBJ2-5	.	many	TGTGCCAGCAGCTTAGAGAGGTTTGGGGAGACCCAGTACTTC	CASSLERFGETQYF
TRBV7-9	TRBJ2-1	.	.	TGTGCCAGCAGCTTAATGGGGAGTCAGGTCGAGCAGTTCTTC	CASSLMGSQVEQFF
TRBV6-5	TRBJ2-5	.	many	TGTGCCAGCAGTTACAGATCGGGAGAGACCCAGTACTTC	CASSYRSGETQYF
TRBV28	TRBJ2-7	.	many	TGTGCCAGCAGCTTCAGAACAGCCTACGAGCAGTACTTC	CASSFRTAYEQYF
TRBV3-1	TRBJ2-1	.	few	TGTGCCAGCAGCCATTTCCGGGTGATGACCCCCTACAATGAGCAGTTCTTC	CASSHFRVMTPYNEQFF
TRBV6-1	TRBJ1-6	TRBD1	many	TGTGCCAGCAGTCCCGGGACAGGGCTCAATTCACCCCTCCACTTT	CASSPGTGLNSPLHF
TRBV10-3	TRBJ1-1	.	.	TGTGCCATCGGGGGAGGGGTAGCTGAAGCTTTCTTT	CAIGGGVAEAFF
TRBV28	TRBJ2-1	TRBD2	many	TGTGCCAGCACAGATATCCTAGCGGGGTACAATGAGCAGTTCTTC	CASTDILAGYNEQFF
TRBV6-5	TRBJ1-5	.	many	TGTGCCAGCAGTTACTGGCCACAAATTAGCAATCAGCCCCAGCATTTT	CASSYWPQISNQPQHF
TRBV6-1	TRBJ2-6	.	few	TGTGCCAGCAGCCCAGGGCTCTCCGACTCTGGGGCCAACGTCCTGACTTTC	CASSPGLSDSGANVLTF
TRBV12-3/TRBV12-4	TRBJ2-3	TRBD2	.	TGTGCCAGCAGTTTAGCGGGGGGGGGAACTAGCACAGATACGCAGTATTTT	CASSLAGGGTSTDTQYF
TRBV20-1	TRBJ2-4	.	many	TGCAGTGCCAGAACAGGACGGTTCGCCAAAAACATTCAGTACTTC	CSARTGRFAKNIQYF